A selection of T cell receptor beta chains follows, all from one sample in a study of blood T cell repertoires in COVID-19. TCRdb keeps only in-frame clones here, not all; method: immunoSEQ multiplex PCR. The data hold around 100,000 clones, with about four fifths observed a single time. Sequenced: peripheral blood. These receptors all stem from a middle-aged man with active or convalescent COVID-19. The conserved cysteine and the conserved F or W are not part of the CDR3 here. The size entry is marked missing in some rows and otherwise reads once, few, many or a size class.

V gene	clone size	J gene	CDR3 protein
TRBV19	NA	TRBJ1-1	ASSMGTAGKAF
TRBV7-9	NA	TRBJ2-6	ASNQVSGANVLT
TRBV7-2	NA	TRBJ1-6	ASSFLESPSPLH
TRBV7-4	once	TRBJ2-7	ASSLRVEDRVGGAFTEQY
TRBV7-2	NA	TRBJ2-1	ASSLAASSNEQF
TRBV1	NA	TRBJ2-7	TSSSSGEQY
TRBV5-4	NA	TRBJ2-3	ASASAGGLTDTQY
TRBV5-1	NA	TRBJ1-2	ASSLESGRDGYT
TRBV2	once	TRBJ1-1	ASRPQGQNTEAF
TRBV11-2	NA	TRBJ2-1	ASSLTGVEQF
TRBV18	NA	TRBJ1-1	ASSPQGIGTEAF
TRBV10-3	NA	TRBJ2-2	AISDWQNTGELF
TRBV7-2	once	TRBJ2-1	ASSFPGLATDEQF
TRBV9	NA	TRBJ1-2	ASSPTGDRGYT
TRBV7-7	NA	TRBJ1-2	ASSRSMPGQASYGYT
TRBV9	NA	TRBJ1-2	ASSVGGQGGYGYT
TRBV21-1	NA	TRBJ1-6	ASSYKTGASGGPLH
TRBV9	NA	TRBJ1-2	ASGQGTLRNYGYT
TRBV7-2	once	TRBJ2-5	ASSLTTGVMRETQY
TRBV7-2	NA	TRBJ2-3	ASSILAGGPDTQY
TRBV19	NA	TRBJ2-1	ASLPPGQNEQF
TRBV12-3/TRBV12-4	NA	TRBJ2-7	ASTVSPGAEQY
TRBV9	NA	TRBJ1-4	ASSADRGLAEKLF
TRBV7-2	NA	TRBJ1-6	ASSFGGAGLSPLH
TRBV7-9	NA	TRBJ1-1	ASSLGTGDQTEAF
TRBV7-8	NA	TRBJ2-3	ASSLASGFTTDTQY
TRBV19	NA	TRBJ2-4	ASSATELAKNIQY
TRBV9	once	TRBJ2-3	ASSLRESGTDTQY
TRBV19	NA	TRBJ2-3	ASSIRTGTSGLADTQY
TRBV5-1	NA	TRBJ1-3	ASSLAAGSGNTIY
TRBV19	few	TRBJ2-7	ASSDRAESYEQY
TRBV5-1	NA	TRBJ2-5	ASSFGAGGSETQY
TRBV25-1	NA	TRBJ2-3	ASSSGTGQTDTQY
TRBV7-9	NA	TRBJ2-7	ASSLNGDPGY
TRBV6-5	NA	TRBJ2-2	ASSYLSNTGELF
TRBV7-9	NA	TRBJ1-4	ASSHGTVGEKLF
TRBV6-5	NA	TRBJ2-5	ASSYSIGGGQETQY
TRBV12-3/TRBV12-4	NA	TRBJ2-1	ASSSGTTNEQF
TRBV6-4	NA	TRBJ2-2	ASEVQSNTGELF
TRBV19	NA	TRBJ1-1	ASSHRGGSTEAF
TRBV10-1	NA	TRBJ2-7	ASSEGTGGYEQY
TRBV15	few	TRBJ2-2	ATSRAHGDTGELF
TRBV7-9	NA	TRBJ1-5	ASSLGMEQPQH
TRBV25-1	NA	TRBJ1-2	ASISGTGVSGYT
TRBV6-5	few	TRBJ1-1	ASSRNGLLEAF
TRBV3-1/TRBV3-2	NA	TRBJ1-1	ASSQGHRGTEAF
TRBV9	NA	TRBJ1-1	ASSGQRGDTGTEAF
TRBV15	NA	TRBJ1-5	ATTGITGFSNQPQH
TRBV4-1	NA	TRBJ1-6	ASSQEGEGISPLH
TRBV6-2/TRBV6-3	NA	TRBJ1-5	ASSYGAGDQPQH
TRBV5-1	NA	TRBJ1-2	ASRKDSGYT
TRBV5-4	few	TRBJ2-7	ASSDGTTYEQY
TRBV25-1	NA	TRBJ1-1	ASSELSNTEAF
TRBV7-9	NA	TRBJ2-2	ASKDRGKTGELF